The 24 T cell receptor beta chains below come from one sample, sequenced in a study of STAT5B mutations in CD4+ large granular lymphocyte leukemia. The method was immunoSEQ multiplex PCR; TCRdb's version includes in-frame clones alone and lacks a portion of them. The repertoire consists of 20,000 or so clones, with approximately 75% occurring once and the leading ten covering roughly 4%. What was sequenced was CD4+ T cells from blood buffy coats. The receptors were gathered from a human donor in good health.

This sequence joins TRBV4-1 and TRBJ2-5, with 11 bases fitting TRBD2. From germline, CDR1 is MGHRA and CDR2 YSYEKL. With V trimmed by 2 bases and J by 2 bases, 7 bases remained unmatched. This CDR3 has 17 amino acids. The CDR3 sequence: CASSQSGTSGYQETQYF. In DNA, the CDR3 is TGCGCCAGCAGCCAATCCGGGACTAGCGGATATCAAGAGACCCAGTACTTC.

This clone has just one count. The CDR3 nucleotides are TGTGCCAGCAGTACTCAGGTGGGGAGCTACGAGCAGTACTTC. Its protein product is CASSTQVGSYEQYF. The chain carries TRBV28 and TRBJ2-5, with D maybe TRBD2 (5 bases). The DNA matches TRBJ2-7 better at its end, which makes the J call doubtful. The CDR3 sequence is 14 residues long. Germline CDR1 and CDR2: MDHEN and SYDVKM.

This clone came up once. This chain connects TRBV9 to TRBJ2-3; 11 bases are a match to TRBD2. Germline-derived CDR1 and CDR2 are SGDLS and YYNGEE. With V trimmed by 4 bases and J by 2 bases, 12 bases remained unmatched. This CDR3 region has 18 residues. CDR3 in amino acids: CASSISTGTSGFTDTQYF. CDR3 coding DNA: TGTGCCAGCAGCATCTCGACCGGGACTAGCGGATTCACAGATACGCAGTATTTT.

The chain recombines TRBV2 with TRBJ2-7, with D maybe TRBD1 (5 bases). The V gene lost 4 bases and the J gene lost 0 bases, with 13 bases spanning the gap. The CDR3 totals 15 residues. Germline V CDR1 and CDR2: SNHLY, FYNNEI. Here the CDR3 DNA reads TGTGCCAGCAGTGGCCCGACAGTTATCTCCTACGAGCAGTACTTC. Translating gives CASSGPTVISYEQYF.

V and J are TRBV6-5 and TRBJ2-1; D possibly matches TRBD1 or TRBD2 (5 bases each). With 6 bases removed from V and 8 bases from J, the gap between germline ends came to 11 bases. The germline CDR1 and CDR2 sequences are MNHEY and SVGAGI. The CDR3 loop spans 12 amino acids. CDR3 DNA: TGTGCCAGCAGACTAGGGGTACATGAGCAGTTCTTC. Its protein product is CASRLGVHEQFF.

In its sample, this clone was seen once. The CDR3: CASSPGWRDTEAFF. The CDR3 nucleotides read TGTGCCAGCAGTCCGGGTTGGAGGGACACTGAAGCTTTCTTT. V gene TRBV6-6 combines with J gene TRBJ1-1; D remains unclear. Per the germline V gene, CDR1 is MNHNY and CDR2 is SVGAGI (reference sequence). The V end was cut by 5 bases, the J end by 3 bases, with 13 bases between. The CDR3 extends over 14 amino acids.

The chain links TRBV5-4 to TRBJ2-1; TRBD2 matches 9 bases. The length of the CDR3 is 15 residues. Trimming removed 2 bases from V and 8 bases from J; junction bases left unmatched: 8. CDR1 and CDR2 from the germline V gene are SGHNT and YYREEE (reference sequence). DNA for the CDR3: TGTGCCAGCAGCTTTACTAGCGGGCGATGGGATGAGCAGTTCTTC. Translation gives CASSFTSGRWDEQFF.

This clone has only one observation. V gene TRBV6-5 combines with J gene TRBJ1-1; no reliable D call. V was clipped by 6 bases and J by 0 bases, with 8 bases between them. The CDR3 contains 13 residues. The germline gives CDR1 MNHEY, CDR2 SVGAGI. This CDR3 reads CASRSHMNTEAFF. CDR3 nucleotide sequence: TGTGCCAGCAGGTCCCATATGAACACTGAAGCTTTCTTT.

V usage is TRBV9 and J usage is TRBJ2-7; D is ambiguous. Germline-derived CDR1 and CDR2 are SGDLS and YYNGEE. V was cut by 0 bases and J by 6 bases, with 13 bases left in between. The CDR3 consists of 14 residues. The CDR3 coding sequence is TGTGCCAGCAGCGTAGAAGGTTCGACTGGCGAGCAGTACTTC. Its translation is CASSVEGSTGEQYF.

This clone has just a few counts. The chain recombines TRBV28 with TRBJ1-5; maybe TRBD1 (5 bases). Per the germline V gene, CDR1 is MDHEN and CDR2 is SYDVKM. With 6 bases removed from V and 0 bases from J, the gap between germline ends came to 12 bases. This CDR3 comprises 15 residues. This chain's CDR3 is CASSTGTASNQPQHF. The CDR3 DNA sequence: TGTGCCAGCAGCACCGGGACGGCTAGCAATCAGCCCCAGCATTTT.

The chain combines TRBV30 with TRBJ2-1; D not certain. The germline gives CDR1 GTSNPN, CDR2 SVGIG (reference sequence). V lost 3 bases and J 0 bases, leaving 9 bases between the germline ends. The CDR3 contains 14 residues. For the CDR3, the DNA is TGTGCCTGGAGCCCTCCGAGCTCCTACAATGAGCAGTTCTTC. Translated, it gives CAWSPPSSYNEQFF.

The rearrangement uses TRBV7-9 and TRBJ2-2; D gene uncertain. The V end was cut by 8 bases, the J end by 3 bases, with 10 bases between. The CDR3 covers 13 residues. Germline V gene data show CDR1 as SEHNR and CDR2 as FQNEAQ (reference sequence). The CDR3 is CASGSPYTGELFF. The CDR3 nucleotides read TGTGCCAGCGGATCCCCATACACCGGGGAGCTGTTTTTT.

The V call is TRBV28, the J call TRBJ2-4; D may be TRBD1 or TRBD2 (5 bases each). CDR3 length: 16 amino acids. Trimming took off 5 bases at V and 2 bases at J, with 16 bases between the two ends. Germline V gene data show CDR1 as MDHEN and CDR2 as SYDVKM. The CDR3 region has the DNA TGTGCCAGCAGTAAACAGGACTCGAGGTCCAAAAACATTCAGTACTTC. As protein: CASSKQDSRSKNIQYF.

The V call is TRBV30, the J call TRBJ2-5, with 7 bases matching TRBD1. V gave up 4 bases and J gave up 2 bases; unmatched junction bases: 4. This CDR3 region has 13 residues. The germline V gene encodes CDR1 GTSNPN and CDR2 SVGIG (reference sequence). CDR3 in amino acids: CAWTGQAQETQYF. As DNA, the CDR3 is TGTGCCTGGACCGGACAGGCTCAAGAGACCCAGTACTTC.

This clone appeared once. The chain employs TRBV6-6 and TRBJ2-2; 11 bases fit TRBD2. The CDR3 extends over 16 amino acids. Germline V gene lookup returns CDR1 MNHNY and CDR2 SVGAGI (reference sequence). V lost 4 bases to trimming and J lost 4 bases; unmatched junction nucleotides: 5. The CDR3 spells CASSSRTSGSTGELFF. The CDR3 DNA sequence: TGTGCCAGCAGTTCCCGGACTAGCGGGTCCACCGGGGAGCTGTTTTTT.

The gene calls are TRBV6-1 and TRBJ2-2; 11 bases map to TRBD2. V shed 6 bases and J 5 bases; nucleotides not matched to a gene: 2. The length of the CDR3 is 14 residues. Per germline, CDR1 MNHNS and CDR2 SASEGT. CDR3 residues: CASRLAGGTGELFF. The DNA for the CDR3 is TGTGCCAGCAGATTAGCGGGAGGGACCGGGGAGCTGTTTTTT.

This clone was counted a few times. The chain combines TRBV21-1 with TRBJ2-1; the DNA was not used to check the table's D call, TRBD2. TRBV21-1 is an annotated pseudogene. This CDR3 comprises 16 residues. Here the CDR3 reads CASSKTSVSSYNEQFF. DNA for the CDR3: TGTGCCAGCAGCAAAACTAGCGTGAGCTCCTACAATGAGCAGTTCTTC.

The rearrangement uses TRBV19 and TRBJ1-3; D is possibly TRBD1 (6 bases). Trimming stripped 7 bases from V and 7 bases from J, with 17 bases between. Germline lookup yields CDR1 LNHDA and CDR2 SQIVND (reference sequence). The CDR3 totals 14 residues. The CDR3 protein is CASKLDRNGNTIYF. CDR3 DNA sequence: TGTGCCAGTAAACTTGACAGGAACGGGAACACCATATATTTT.

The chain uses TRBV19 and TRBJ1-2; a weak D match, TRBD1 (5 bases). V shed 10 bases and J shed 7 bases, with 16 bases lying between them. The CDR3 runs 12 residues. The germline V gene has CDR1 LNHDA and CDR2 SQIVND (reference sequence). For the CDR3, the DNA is TGTGCCACCGTGGGGCAGTCCCTTGGCTACACCTTC. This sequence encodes CATVGQSLGYTF.

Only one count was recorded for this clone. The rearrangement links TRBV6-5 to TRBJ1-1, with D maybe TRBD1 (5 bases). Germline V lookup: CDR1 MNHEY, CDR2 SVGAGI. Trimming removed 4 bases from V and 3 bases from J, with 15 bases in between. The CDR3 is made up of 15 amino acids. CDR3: CASSFRGRADTEAFF. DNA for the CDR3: TGTGCCAGCAGTTTCCGGGGGAGGGCGGACACTGAAGCTTTCTTT.

In DNA, the CDR3 is TGTGCCAGCAGCTTGAACAGGGCGAATGGCTACACCTTC. Residues: CASSLNRANGYTF. The chain is built from TRBV5-4 and TRBJ1-2, with a weak D call TRBD1 (6 bases). This CDR3 is 13 amino acids long. CDR1 SGHNT and CDR2 YYREEE come from the germline V gene (reference sequence). V was shortened by 1 base and J by 6 bases, with 10 bases between the two germline ends.

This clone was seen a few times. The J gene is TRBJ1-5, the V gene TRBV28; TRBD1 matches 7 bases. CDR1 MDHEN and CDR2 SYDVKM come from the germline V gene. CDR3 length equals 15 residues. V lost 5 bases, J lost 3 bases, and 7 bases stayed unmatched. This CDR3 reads CASSPIDRDNQPQHF. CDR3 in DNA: TGTGCCAGCAGTCCTATAGACAGGGACAATCAGCCCCAGCATTTT. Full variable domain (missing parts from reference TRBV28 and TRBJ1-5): DVKVTQSSRYLVKRTGEKVFLECVQDMDHENMFWYRQDPGLGLRLIYFSYDVKMKEKGDIPEGYSVSREKKERFSLILESASTNQTSMYLCASSPIDRDNQPQHFGDGTRLSIL.

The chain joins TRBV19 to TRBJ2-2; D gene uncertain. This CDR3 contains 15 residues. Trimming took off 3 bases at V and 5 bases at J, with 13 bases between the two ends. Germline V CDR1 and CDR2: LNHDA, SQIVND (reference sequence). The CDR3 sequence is CASSIPNEGTGELFF. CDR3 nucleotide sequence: TGTGCCAGTAGTATCCCGAATGAAGGGACCGGGGAGCTGTTTTTT.

The CDR3 loop reads CASSLVADGQETQYF. Here the CDR3 DNA reads TGCGCCAGCAGCTTGGTGGCCGACGGGCAGGAGACCCAGTACTTC. The V call is TRBV5-1, the J call TRBJ2-5; D is unclear. Trimming took 0 bases from V and 5 from J, leaving 14 bases between them. This CDR3 spans 15 amino acids. Germline-derived CDR1 and CDR2 are SGHRS and YFSETQ.